Listed here is a single T cell receptor beta chain. Its antigen is not identified. Profiling relied on immunoSEQ multiplex PCR, and the TCRdb table lists in-frame clones only, not all of them. The sample has some 15,000 clones; 75% to 85% are singletons. Losses at the gene ends were 9 bases for V and 8 bases for J; bases not matched to a gene: 12. CDR1 is SGHVS and CDR2 is FQNEAQ in the germline V gene. The CDR3 covers 13 residues. This record belongs to a study of CD4 T cells in relation to SARS-CoV-2 and coronaviruses. Across the whole study: After roughly 9 days of antigen culture, PBMC TCR beta CDR3s were sequenced.

CD4+ T cells from unexposed donors were obtained before the COVID-19 pandemic (2011-2018). After approximately ten days of culture, CD4+ T cells were isolated. Cultures held a few million PBMCs per well with around 9.8 IU/ml IL-2. Sequenced sample: CD4+ T cells from PBMCs, cultured in vitro. The chain employs TRBV7-8 and TRBJ1-2, with 7 bases fitting TRBD1. The TCR originated in a human donor in good health. The CDR3 spells CASTPWEGAGYTF. The CDR3 DNA sequence: TGTGCCAGTACCCCATGGGAGGGGGCGGGCTACACCTTC.